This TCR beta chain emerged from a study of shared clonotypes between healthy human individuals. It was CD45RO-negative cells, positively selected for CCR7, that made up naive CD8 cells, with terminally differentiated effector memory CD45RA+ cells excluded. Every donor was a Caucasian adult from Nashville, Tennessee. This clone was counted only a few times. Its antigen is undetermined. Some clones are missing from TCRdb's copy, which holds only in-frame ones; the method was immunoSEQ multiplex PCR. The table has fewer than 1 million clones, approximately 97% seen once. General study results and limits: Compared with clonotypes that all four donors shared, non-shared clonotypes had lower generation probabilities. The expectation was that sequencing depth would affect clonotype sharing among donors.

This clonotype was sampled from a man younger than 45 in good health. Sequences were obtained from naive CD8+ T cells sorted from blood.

The DNA for the CDR3 is TGTGCCAGCTCGGGGGTCGGGGCTTTCTTT. Translated, it gives CASSGVGAFF. J is TRBJ1-1 and V is TRBV25-1; weak D call: TRBD1 (5 bases). With 8 bases removed from V and 11 bases from J, the gap between germline ends came to 12 bases. Germline V gene sequence: CDR1 MGHDK, CDR2 SYGVNS. This CDR3 has 10 residues.